The rows below give T cell receptor beta chains drawn from one sample of a study of identical twins. TCRdb re-called the 5' RACE reads through MiXCR, storing one row per CDR3 protein. This table holds about 530,000 distinct CDR3 sequences, about a fifth found once. This same sample was also part of a study on yellow fever vaccine responses in identical twins.

The sequenced sample consisted of CD4+ T cells sorted from blood. These receptors originate from a young woman in good health. Each CDR3 is given without its conserved first and last residue. Clone size, where shown, is once, few, many, or a class for clones that have expanded.

j_call clone_size v_call cdr3_aa
TRBJ2-2 NA TRBV5-1 ASSLGSGGSNTGELF
TRBJ2-1 NA TRBV5-1 ASSLISSGVYNEQF
TRBJ1-2 NA TRBV19 ASSDGQNYGYT
TRBJ2-5 few TRBV6-1 ASNLGIETQY
TRBJ2-7 NA TRBV4-1 ASSQVLAVNYEQY
TRBJ1-5 few TRBV12-3/TRBV12-4 ASSPRTVYSNQPQH
TRBJ2-1 few TRBV20-1 SASVLAGASEQF
TRBJ2-3 once TRBV10-2 ASSESGASGYTQY
TRBJ2-1 few TRBV3-1 ASSQGQGGLEQF
TRBJ2-1 few TRBV5-1 ASSLEAGGPYNEQF
TRBJ2-1 NA TRBV7-9 ASSSLRGALLNEQF
TRBJ2-1 many TRBV7-7 ASSSQRGGNNEQF
TRBJ2-2 NA TRBV7-9 ASSFRSGRTNTGELF
TRBJ2-7 few TRBV6-1 ASSQGQPTYEQY
TRBJ2-3 NA TRBV5-1 ASSQGELGLLGTDTQY
TRBJ2-7 few TRBV12-3/TRBV12-4 ASSLGRDFEQY
TRBJ2-2 few TRBV28 ASSLTSGRSPGELF
TRBJ2-1 few TRBV20-1 SAAGLAGGPFNEQF
TRBJ2-3 few TRBV20-1 SATGLAGTSDTQY
TRBJ1-6 NA TRBV5-1 ASSLSQVNSPLH
TRBJ2-1 few TRBV3-1 ASSPSTISEQF
TRBJ1-1 few TRBV20-1 SARGQGGNTEAF
TRBJ2-5 few TRBV4-2 ASSQVIPAETSGRETQY
TRBJ1-6 NA TRBV20-1 SASRVGSPLH
TRBJ2-1 few TRBV4-1 ASSQVEGYEQF
TRBJ2-2 NA TRBV7-9 ASSKREGLTGELF
TRBJ2-7 few TRBV6-5 ASSYRRGLADSSYEQY